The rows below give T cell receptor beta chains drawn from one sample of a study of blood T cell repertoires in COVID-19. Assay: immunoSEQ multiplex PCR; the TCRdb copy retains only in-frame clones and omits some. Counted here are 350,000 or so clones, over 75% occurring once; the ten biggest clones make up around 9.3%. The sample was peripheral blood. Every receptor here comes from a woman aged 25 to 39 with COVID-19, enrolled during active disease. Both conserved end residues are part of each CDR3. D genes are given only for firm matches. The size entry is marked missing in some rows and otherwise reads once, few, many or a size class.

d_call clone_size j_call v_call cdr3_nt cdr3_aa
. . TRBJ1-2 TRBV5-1 TGCGCCAGCAGCTTGGGTCAGATCAACTATGGCTACACCTTC CASSLGQINYGYTF
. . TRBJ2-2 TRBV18 TGTGCCAGCTCAAGCGGAAGGGGGACCGGGGAGCTGTTTTTT CASSSGRGTGELFF
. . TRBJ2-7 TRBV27 TGTGCCAGCAGTTTATCATCCGTCCGCGAGCAGTACTTC CASSLSSVREQYF
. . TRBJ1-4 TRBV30 TGTGCCTGGAGCCAAGACAGAGGGAGGGAAAAACTGTTTTTT CAWSQDRGREKLFF
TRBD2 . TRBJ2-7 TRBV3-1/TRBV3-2 TGTGCCAGCAGCCAATCAACCTGGGGGAGGGCCTACGAGCAGTACTTC CASSQSTWGRAYEQYF
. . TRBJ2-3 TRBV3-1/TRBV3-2 TGTGCCAGCAGCCCAACAGGGTATGGCACAGATACGCAGTATTTT CASSPTGYGTDTQYF
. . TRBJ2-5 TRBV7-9 TGTGCCAGCAGCTTGGACAGATATCAAGAGACCCAGTACTTC CASSLDRYQETQYF
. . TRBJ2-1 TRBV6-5 TGTGCCAGCAGTCCCCGTGAGCCCTCCTACAATGAGCAGTTCTTC CASSPREPSYNEQFF
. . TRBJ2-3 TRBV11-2 TGTGCCAGCAGCTTGTGGGGAGGCACAGATACGCAGTATTTT CASSLWGGTDTQYF
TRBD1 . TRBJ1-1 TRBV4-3 TGCGCCAGCAGCCAGGACAGGGGTACTGAAGCTTTCTTT CASSQDRGTEAFF
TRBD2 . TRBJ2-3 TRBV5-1 TGCGCCAGCAGCATTGGGACTAGCGGGAGTGGAGGCACAGATACGCAGTATTTT CASSIGTSGSGGTDTQYF
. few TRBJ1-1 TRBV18 TGTGCCAGCTCACCTGGAGTATCGCCAGAGATGAACACTGAAGCTTTCTTT CASSPGVSPEMNTEAFF
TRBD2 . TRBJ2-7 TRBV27 TGTGCCAGCAGTTTAGTGGTGGCGGGAGGCTACGAGCAGTACTTC CASSLVVAGGYEQYF
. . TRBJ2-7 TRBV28 TGTGCCAGCAGCCTAGGATTCTACGAGCAGTACTTC CASSLGFYEQYF
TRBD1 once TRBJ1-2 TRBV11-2 TGTGCCAGCAGCTCGGGGGCTACAGGGGGCGATGGCTACACCTTC CASSSGATGGDGYTF
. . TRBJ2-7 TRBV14 TGTGCCAGCAGCCAAACTCCTGCCCAGCAGTACTTC CASSQTPAQQYF
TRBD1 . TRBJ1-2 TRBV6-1 TGTGCCAGCAGTGAAGCGGGGACAGGGAGTCATGGCTACACCTTC CASSEAGTGSHGYTF
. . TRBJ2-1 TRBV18 TGTGCCAGCTCACCCAGTGGCTCCCGGGGTGGAGAGCAGTTCTTC CASSPSGSRGGEQFF
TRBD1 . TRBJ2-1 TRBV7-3 TGTGCCAGCAGCTCGCCGGGACAGGCCCACAATGAGCAGTTCTTC CASSSPGQAHNEQFF
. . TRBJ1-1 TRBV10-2 TGCGCCAGCAGTCTGCAGTTTGGCACTGAAGCTTTCTTT CASSLQFGTEAFF
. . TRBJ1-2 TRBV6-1 TGTGCCAGCAGTGAAGCCGGGGGAGTCGGCTATGGCTACACCTTC CASSEAGGVGYGYTF
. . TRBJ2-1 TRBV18 TGTGCCAGCTCACCAATAGGCGGCGAGCAGTTCTTC CASSPIGGEQFF
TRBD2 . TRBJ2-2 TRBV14 TGTGCCAGCAGCCTGCGGACTAGCGGGATTCGCACCGGGGAGCTGTTTTTT CASSLRTSGIRTGELFF
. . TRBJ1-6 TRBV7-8 TGTGCCAGCAGCTCCTACAGGATTCTCTATAATTCACCCCTCCACTTT CASSSYRILYNSPLHF